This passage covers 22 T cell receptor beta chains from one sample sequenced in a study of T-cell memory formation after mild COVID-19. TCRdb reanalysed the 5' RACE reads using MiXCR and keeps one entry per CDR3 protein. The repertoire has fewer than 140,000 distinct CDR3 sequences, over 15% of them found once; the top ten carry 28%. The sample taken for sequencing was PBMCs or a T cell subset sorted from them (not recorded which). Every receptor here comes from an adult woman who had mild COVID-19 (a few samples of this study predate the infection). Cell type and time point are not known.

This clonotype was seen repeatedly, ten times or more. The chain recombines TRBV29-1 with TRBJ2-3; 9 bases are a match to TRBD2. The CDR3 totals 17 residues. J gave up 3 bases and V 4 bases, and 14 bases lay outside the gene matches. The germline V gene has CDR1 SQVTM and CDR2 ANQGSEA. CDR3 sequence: CSVVFSAGGPGTDTQYF. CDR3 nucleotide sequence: TGCAGCGTTGTTTTCTCGGCGGGAGGGCCGGGAACAGATACGCAGTATTTT.

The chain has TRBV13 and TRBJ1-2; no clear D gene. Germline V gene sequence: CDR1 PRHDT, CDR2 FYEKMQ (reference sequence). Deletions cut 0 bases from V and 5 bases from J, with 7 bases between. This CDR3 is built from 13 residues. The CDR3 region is CASSLGQSYGYTF. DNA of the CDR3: TGTGCCAGCAGCTTAGGACAGAGTTATGGCTACACCTTC.

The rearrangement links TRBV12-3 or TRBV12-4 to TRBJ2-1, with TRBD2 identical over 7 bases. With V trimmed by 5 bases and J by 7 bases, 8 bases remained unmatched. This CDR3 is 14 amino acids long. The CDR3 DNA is TGTGCCAGCAGTCCAAGCGGGAATAGTAATGAGCAGTTCTTC. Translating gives CASSPSGNSNEQFF.

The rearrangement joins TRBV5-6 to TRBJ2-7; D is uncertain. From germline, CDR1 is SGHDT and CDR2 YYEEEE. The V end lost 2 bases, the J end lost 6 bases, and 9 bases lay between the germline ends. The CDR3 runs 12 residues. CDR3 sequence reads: CASSLGPREQYF. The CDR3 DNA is TGTGCCAGCAGCTTAGGGCCTCGCGAGCAGTACTTC.

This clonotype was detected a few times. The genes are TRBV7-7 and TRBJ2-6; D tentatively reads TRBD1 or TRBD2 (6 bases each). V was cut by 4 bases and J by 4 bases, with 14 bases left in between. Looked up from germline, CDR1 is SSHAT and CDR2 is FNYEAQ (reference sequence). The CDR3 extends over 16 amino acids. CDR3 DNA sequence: TGTGCCAGCAGCTCAGGGGCCCGGGGGGGGGCCAACGTCCTGACTTTC. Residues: CASSSGARGGANVLTF. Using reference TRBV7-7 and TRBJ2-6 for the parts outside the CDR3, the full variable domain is GAGVSQSPRYKVTKRGQDVTLRCDPISSHATLYWYQQALGQGPEFLTYFNYEAQPDKSGLPSDRFSAERPEGSISTLTIQRTEQRDSAMYRCASSSGARGGANVLTFGAGSRLTVL.

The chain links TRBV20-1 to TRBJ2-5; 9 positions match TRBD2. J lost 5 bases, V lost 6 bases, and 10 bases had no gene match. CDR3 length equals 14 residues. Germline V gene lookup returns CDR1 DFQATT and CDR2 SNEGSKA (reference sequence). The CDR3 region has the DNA TGCAGTGCACCAGGTAGCGGGAGAAGGGAGACCCAGTACTTC. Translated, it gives CSAPGSGRRETQYF.

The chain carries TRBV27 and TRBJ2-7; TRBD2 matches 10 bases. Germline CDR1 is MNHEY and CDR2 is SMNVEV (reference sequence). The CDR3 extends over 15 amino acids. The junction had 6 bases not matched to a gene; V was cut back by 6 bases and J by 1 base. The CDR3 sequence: CASRPGLAESYEQYF. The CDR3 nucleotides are TGTGCCAGCAGGCCCGGACTAGCGGAATCCTACGAGCAGTACTTC.

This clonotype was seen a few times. CDR3 DNA sequence: TGTGCCAGCAGCTCCCTGCGGGACCGTGAGCAGTTCTTC. Its protein product is CASSSLRDREQFF. The chain joins TRBV11-3 to TRBJ2-1; a weak D match, TRBD2 (6 bases). CDR1 and CDR2 (germline): SGHNT, YENEEA. The CDR3 is 13 amino acids. The V and J ends lost 4 bases and 9 bases respectively, with 13 bases between them.

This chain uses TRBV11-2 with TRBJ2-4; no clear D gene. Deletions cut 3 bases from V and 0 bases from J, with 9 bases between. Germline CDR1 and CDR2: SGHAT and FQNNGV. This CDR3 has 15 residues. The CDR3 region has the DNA TGTGCCAGCAGCTTCGACGGGCTAGCCAAAAACATTCAGTACTTC. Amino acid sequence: CASSFDGLAKNIQYF.

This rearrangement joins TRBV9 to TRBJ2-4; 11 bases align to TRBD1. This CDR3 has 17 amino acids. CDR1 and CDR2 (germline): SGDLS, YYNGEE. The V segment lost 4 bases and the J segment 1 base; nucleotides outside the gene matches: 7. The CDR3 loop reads CASSPPGQGDAKNIQYF. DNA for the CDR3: TGTGCCAGCAGCCCGCCGGGACAGGGGGACGCCAAAAACATTCAGTACTTC. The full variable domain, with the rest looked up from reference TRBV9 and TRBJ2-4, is DSGVTQTPKHLITATGQRVTLRCSPRSGDLSVYWYQQSLDQGLQFLIQYYNGEERAKGNILERFSAQQFPDLHSELNLSSLELGDSALYFCASSPPGQGDAKNIQYFGAGTRLSVL.

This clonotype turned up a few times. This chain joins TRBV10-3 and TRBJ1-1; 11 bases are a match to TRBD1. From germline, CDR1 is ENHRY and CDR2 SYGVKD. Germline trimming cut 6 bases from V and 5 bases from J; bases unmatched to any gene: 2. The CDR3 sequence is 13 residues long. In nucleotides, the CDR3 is TGTGCCATCAGGGGACAGGGGGGGACTGAAGCTTTCTTT. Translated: CAIRGQGGTEAFF.

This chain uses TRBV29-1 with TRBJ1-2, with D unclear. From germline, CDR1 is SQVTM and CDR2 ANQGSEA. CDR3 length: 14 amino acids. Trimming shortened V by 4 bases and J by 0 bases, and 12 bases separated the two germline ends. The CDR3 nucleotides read TGCAGCGTTGTGTCAGGAGCGGCTAACTATGGCTACACCTTC. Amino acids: CSVVSGAANYGYTF.

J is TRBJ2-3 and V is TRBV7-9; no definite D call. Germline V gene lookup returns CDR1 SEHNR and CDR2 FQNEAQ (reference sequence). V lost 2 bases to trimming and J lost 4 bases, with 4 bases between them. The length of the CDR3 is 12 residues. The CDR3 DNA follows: TGTGCCAGCAGCTTACGGCCAGATACGCAGTATTTT. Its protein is CASSLRPDTQYF.

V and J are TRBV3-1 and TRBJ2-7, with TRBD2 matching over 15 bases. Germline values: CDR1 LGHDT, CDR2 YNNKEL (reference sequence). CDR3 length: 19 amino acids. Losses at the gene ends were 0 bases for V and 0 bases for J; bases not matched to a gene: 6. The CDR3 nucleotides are TGTGCCAGCAGCCAAGATCCGGGACTAGCGGGGGGCGTCTCCTACGAGCAGTACTTC. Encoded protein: CASSQDPGLAGGVSYEQYF.

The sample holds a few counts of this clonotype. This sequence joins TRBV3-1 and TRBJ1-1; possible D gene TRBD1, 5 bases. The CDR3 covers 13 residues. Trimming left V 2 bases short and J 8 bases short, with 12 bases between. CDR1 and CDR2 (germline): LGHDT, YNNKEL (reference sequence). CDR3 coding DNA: TGTGCCAGCAGCCAAACAGGTATTATGGAAGCTTTCTTT. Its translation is CASSQTGIMEAFF.

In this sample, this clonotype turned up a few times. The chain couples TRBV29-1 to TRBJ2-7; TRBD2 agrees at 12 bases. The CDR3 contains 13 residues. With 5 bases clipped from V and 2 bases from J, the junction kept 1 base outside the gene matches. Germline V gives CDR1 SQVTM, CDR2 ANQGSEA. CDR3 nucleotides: TGCAGCGTTCGGACTAGCGGGGCCTACGAGCAGTACTTC. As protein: CSVRTSGAYEQYF.

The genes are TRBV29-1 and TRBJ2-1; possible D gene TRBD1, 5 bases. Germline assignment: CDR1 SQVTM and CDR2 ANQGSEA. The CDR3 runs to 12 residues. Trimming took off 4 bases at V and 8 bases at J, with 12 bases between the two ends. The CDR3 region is CSVGQGGDEQFF. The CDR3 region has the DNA TGCAGCGTTGGGCAGGGTGGGGATGAGCAGTTCTTC.

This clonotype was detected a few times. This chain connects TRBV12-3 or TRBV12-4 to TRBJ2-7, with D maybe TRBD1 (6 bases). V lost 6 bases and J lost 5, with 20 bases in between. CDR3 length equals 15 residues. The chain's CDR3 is CASSHPDRPIHEQYF. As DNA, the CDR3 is TGTGCCAGCAGCCATCCGGACAGACCAATTCACGAGCAGTACTTC.

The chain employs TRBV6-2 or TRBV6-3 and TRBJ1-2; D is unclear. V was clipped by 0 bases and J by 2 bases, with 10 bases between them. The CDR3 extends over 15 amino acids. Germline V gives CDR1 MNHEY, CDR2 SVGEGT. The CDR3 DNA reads TGTGCCAGCAGTTACTCAGGCGGGTTCAACTATGGCTACACCTTC. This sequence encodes CASSYSGGFNYGYTF.

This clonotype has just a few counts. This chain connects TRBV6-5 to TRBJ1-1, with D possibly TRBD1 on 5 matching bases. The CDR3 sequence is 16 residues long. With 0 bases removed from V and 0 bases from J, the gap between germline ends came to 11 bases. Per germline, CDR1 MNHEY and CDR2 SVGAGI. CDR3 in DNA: TGTGCCAGCAGTTACTCCTCCGGGGGATTGAACACTGAAGCTTTCTTT. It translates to CASSYSSGGLNTEAFF.

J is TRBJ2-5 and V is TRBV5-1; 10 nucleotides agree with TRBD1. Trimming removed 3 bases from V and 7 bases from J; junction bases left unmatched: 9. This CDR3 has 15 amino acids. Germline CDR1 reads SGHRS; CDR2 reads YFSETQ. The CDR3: CASSSQGTGDGTQYF. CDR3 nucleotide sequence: TGCGCCAGCAGCTCCCAGGGGACAGGGGATGGGACCCAGTACTTC. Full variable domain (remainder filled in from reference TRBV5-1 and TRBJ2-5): KAGVTQTPRYLIKTRGQQVTLSCSPISGHRSVSWYQQTPGQGLQFLFEYFSETQRNKGNFPGRFSGRQFSNSRSEMNVSTLELGDSALYLCASSSQGTGDGTQYFGPGTRLLVL.

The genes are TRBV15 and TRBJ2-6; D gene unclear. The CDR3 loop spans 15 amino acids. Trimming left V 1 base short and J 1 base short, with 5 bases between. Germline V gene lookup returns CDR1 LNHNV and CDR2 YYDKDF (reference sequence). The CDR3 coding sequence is TGTGCCACCAGCAGAGCCAGGTCTGGGGCCAACGTCCTGACTTTC. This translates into CATSRARSGANVLTF.